Here is one T cell receptor (beta chain) with its context. Genomic DNA was employed as the template in profiling TCR beta VDJ and CDR3. TCRdb used MiXCR to reprocess the reads, holding one entry per CDR3 protein. This table holds hundreds of thousands of distinct CDR3 sequences, under 80% found once. The entry originates in a study of CD8+CD57+ T cells in acquired aplastic anemia. With 0 bases removed from V and 8 bases from J, the gap between germline ends came to 10 bases. Germline V CDR1 and CDR2: WSHSY, SAAADI. CDR3 size: 13 residues. The genes are TRBV10-2 and TRBJ1-2, with D perhaps TRBD1 (5 bases). This receptor was identified in a human donor in good health, serving as a control. Sequenced sample: sorted CD4+, CD8+, or CD8+CD57+ T cells (not recorded which) from PBMCs. The CDR3 loop is CASSESTARGYTF. CDR3 bases: TGCGCCAGCAGTGAGTCGACAGCACGGGGCTACACCTTC.